This TCR beta chain was retrieved from a study of cytomegalovirus exposure and HLA in healthy donors. Both 60 Vbeta primers and 13 Jbeta primers went into the PCR. Some clones are missing from TCRdb's copy, which holds only in-frame ones; the method was immunoSEQ multiplex PCR. The sample holds approximately 110,000 clones, 70% to 85% seen once. The J segment lost 8 bases and the V segment lost 8 bases, leaving 9 bases of the junction unmatched. The germline gives CDR1 MDHEN, CDR2 SYDVKM. The CDR3 length is 13 residues. The source of this sequence is a woman aged 18-35 years in good health and CMV-seronegative. The material sequenced was PBMCs. V is TRBV28 and J is TRBJ2-7; 10 bases align to TRBD1. DNA of the CDR3: TGTGCCAGCTACGACAGGGGGCAAGAGAAGCAGTACTTC. The encoded protein is CASYDRGQEKQYF. The full variable domain, in which reference TRBV28 and TRBJ2-7 provide the parts outside the CDR3, is DVKVTQSSRYLVKRTGEKVFLECVQDMDHENMFWYRQDPGLGLRLIYFSYDVKMKEKGDIPEGYSVSREKKERFSLILESASTNQTSMYLCASYDRGQEKQYFGPGTRLTVT.